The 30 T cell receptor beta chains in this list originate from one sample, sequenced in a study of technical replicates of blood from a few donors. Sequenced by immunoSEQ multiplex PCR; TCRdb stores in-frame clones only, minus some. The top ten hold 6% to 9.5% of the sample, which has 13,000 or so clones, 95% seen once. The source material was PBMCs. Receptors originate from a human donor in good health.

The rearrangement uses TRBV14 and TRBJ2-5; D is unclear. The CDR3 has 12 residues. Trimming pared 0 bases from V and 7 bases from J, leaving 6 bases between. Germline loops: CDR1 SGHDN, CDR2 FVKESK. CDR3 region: CASSQDRLTQYF. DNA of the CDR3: TGTGCCAGCAGCCAAGATCGACTGACCCAGTACTTC.

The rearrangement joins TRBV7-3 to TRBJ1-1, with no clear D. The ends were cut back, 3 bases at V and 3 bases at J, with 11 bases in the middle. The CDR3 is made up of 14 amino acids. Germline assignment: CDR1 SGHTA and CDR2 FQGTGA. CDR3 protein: CASSFTVGDTEAFF. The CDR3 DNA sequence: TGTGCCAGCAGCTTTACGGTCGGGGACACTGAAGCTTTCTTT.

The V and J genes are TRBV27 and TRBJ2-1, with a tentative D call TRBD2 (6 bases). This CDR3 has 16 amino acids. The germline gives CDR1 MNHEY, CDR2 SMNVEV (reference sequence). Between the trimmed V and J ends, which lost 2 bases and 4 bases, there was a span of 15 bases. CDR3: CASSLIGLTSYNEQFF. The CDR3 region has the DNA TGTGCCAGCAGTTTAATAGGACTAACCAGTTACAATGAGCAGTTCTTC.

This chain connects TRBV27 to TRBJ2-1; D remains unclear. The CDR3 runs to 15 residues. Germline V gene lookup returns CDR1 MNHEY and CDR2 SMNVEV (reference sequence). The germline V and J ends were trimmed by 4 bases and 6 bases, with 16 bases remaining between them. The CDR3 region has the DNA TGTGCCAGCAGTTCCACTCGGAGTGGGTCCAATGAGCAGTTCTTC. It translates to CASSSTRSGSNEQFF.

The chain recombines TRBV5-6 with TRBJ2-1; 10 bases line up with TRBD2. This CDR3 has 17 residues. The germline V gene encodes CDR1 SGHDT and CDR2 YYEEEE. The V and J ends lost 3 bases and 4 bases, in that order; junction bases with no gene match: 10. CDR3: CASSYSSGLAEYNEQFF. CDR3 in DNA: TGTGCCAGCAGCTACAGCTCCGGACTAGCGGAATACAATGAGCAGTTCTTC.

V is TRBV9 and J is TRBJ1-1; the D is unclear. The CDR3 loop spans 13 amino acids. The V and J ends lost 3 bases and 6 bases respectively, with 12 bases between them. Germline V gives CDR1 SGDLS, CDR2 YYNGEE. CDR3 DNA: TGTGCCAGCAGCGCCTACACTACCCCTGAAGCTTTCTTT. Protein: CASSAYTTPEAFF.

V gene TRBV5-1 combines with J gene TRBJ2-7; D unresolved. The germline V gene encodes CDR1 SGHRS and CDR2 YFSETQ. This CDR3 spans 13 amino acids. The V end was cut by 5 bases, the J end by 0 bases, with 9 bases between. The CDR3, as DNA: TGCGCCAGCAGGCAGGTGACCTCCTACGAGCAGTACTTC. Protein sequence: CASRQVTSYEQYF. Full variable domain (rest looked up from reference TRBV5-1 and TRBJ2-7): KAGVTQTPRYLIKTRGQQVTLSCSPISGHRSVSWYQQTPGQGLQFLFEYFSETQRNKGNFPGRFSGRQFSNSRSEMNVSTLELGDSALYLCASRQVTSYEQYFGPGTRLTVT.

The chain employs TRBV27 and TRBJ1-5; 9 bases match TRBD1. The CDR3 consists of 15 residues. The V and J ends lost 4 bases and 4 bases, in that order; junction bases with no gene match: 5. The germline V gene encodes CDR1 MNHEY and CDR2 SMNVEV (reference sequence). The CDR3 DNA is TGTGCCAGCAGTTCCCGGGACAGGGTAAATCAGCCCCAGCATTTT. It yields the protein CASSSRDRVNQPQHF.

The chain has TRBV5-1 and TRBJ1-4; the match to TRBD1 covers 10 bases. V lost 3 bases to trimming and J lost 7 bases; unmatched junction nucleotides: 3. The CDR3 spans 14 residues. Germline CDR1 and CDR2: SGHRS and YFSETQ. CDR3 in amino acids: CASSSGQGSEKLFF. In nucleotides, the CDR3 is TGCGCCAGCAGCTCGGGACAGGGGAGTGAAAAACTGTTTTTT.

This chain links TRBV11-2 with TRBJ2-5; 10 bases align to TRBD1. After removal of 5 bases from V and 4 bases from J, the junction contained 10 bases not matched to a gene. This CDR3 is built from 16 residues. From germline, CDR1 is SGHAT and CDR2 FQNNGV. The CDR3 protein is CASSDHDRGQRETQYF. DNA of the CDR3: TGTGCCAGCAGCGATCACGACAGGGGGCAAAGAGAGACCCAGTACTTC.

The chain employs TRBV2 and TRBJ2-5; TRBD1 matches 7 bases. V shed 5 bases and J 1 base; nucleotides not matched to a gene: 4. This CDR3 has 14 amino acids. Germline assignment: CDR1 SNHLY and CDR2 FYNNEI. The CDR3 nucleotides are TGTGCCAGCAGTTCTAGACAGGGCCAAGAGACCCAGTACTTC. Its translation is CASSSRQGQETQYF.

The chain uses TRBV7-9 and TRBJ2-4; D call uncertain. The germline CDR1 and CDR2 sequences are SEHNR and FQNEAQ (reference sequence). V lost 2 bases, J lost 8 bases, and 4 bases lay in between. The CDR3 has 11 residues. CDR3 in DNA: TGTGCCAGCAGCTTACTTGACATTCAGTACTTC. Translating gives CASSLLDIQYF.

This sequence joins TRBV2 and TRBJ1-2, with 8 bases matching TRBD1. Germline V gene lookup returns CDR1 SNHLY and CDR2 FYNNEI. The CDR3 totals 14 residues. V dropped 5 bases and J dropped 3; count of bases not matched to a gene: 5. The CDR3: CASSSQGADYGYTF. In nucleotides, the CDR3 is TGTGCCAGCAGTTCTCAGGGGGCGGACTATGGCTACACCTTC.

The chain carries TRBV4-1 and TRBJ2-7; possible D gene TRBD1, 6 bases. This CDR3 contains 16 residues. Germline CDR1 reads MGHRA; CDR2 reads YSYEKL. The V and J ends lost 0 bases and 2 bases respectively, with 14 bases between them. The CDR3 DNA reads TGCGCCAGCAGCCAAGAGCCTCTGGGGGACACCTACGAGCAGTACTTC. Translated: CASSQEPLGDTYEQYF.

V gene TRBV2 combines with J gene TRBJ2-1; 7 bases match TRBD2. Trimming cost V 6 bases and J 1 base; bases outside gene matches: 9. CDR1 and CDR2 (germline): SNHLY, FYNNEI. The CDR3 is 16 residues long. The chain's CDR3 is CASRSYGTISYNEQFF. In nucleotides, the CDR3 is TGTGCCAGCAGATCATACGGGACTATATCCTACAATGAGCAGTTCTTC.

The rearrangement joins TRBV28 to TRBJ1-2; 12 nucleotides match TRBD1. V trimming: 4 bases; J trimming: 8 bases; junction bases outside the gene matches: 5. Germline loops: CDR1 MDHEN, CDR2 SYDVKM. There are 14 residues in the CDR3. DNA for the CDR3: TGTGCCAGCAGTTCAGGGACAGGGGGCGGCGGCTACACCTTC. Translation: CASSSGTGGGGYTF.

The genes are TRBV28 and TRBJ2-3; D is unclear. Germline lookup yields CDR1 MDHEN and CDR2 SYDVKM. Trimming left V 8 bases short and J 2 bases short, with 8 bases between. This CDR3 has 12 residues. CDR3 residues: CASGPVTDTQYF. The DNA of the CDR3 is TGTGCCAGCGGGCCGGTCACAGATACGCAGTATTTT. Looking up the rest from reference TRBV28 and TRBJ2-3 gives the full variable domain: DVKVTQSSRYLVKRTGEKVFLECVQDMDHENMFWYRQDPGLGLRLIYFSYDVKMKEKGDIPEGYSVSREKKERFSLILESASTNQTSMYLCASGPVTDTQYFGPGTRLTVL.

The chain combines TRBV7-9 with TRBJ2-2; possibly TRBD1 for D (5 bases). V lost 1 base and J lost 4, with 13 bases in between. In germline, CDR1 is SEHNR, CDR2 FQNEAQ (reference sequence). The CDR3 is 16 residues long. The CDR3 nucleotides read TGTGCCAGCAGCTTAGATGGGGCTTTGAGCACCGGGGAGCTGTTTTTT. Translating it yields CASSLDGALSTGELFF. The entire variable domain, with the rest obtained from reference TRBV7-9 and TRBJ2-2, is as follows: DTGVSQNPRHKITKRGQNVTFRCDPISEHNRLYWYRQTLGQGPEFLTYFQNEAQLEKSRLLSDRFSAERPKGSFSTLEIQRTEQGDSAMYLCASSLDGALSTGELFFGEGSRLTVL.

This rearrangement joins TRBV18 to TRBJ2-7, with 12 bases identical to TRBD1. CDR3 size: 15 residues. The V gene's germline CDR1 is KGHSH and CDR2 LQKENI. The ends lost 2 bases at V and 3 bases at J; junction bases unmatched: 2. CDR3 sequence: CASSPGTGGFYEQYF. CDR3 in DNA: TGTGCCAGCTCACCAGGGACAGGGGGCTTCTACGAGCAGTACTTC.

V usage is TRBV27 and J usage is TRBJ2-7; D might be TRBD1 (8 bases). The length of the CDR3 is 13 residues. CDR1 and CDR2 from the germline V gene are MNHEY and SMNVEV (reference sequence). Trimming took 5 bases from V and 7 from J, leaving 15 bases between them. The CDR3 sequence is CASSPGQGGEQYF. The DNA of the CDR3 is TGTGCCAGCAGTCCCGGACAGGGAGGGGAGCAGTACTTC.

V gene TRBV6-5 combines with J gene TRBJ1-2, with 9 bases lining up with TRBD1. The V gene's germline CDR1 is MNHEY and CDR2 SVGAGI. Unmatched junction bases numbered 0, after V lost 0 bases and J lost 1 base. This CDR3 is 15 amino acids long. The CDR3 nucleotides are TGTGCCAGCAGTTACTCGACAGGGGGTAACTATGGCTACACCTTC. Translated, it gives CASSYSTGGNYGYTF.

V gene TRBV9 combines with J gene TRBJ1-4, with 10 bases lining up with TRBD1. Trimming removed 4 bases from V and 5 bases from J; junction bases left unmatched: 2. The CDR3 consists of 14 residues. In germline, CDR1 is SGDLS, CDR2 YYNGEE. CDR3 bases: TGTGCCAGCAGCTCGGGACAGGGGAATGAAAAACTGTTTTTT. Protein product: CASSSGQGNEKLFF.

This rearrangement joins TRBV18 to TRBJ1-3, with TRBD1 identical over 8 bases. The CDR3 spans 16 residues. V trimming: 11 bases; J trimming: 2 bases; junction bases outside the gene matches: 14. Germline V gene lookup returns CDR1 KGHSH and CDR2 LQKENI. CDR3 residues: CALLVNRGGTGNTIYF. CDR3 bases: TGTGCCCTTCTCGTAAACAGGGGGGGCACTGGAAACACCATATATTTT.

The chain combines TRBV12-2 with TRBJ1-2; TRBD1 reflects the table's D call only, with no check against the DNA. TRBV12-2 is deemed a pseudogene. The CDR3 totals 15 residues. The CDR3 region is CASRLRAGQVADYTF. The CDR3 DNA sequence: TGTGCAAGTCGCTTAAGGGCCGGACAGGTGGCGGACTACACCTTC.

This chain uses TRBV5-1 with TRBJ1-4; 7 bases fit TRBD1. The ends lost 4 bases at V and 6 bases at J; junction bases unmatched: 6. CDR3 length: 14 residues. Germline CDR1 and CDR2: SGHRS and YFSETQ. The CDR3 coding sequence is TGCGCCAGCAGCCTGTCAGGGGGGTATGAAAAACTGTTTTTT. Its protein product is CASSLSGGYEKLFF.

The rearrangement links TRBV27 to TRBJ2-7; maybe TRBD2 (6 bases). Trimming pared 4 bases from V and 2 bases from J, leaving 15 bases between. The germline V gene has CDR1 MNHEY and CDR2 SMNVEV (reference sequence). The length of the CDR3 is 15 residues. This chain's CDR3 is CASSSPSRGAYEQYF. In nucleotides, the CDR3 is TGTGCCAGCAGTTCACCTTCTCGCGGGGCCTACGAGCAGTACTTC.

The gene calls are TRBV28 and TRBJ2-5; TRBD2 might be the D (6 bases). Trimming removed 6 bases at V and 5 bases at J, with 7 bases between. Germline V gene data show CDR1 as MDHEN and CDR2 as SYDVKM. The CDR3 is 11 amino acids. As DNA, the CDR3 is TGTGCCAGCAGGACTAGGGAGACCCAGTACTTC. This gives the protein CASRTRETQYF. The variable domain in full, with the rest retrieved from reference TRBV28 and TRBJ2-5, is DVKVTQSSRYLVKRTGEKVFLECVQDMDHENMFWYRQDPGLGLRLIYFSYDVKMKEKGDIPEGYSVSREKKERFSLILESASTNQTSMYLCASRTRETQYFGPGTRLLVL.

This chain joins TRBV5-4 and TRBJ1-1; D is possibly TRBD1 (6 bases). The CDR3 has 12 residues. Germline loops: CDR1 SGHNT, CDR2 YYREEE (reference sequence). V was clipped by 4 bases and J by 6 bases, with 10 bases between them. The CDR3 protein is CASSLDSAEAFF. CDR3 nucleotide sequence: TGTGCCAGCAGCCTGGACAGTGCTGAAGCTTTCTTT.

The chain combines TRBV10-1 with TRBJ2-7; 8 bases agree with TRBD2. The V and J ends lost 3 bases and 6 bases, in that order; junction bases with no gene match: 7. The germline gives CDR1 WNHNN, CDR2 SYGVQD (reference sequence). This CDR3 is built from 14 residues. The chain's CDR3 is CASSDASGRSEQYF. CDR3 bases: TGCGCCAGCAGTGATGCGAGCGGGAGATCCGAGCAGTACTTC.

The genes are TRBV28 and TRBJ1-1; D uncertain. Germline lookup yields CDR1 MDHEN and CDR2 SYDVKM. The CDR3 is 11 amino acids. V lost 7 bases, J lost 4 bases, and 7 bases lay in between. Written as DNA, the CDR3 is TGTGCCAGCACAGCAGGCACTGAAGCTTTCTTT. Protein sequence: CASTAGTEAFF.